A selection of T cell receptor beta chains follows, all from one sample in a study of blood T cells in healthy people across ages. TCRdb used MiXCR to reprocess the 5' RACE reads, holding one entry per CDR3 protein. The data show approximately 1,000,000 distinct CDR3 sequences, 35% to 50% seen once. Sequencing used blood. Receptors originate from a woman aged 55 to 70 in good health. Both conserved end residues are trimmed from each CDR3. Where a row states a size, it is once, few, many or the class of an expanded clone; other rows omit it.

clone_size,v_call,cdr3_aa
many,TRBV4-2,ASSQDLSAGWEQF
few,TRBV5-1,ASSQEGQSTGPYEQY
few,TRBV20-1,SAREAGTRKDYGYT
-,TRBV10-3,AISDGAAGVDTQY
-,TRBV20-1,SARDRTSDNDRNEQF
-,TRBV20-1,SPGSPPTDTQY
-,TRBV20-1,SAGTMGKVGGEQF
-,TRBV29-1,SVEHQDIYGYT
-,TRBV4-1,ASSQGLAGPNNEQF
few,TRBV12-3/TRBV12-4,ASRTTGVETQY
-,TRBV6-4,ASSERTSGSNEQF
-,TRBV10-1,ASSRLAGGQGEQF
-,TRBV10-3,AISERGPSRDTQY
once,TRBV9,ASSVGASGGSSYSEQF
few,TRBV6-5,ASSYLWFDSRGGSPLH
-,TRBV4-2,ASSLEAMNTEAF
-,TRBV20-1,SAAISGRIYEQY
-,TRBV29-1,SVAFGRSNQPQH
many,TRBV20-1,SASPLSGSSYNEQF
-,TRBV20-1,SARDGPSGGTRNFYEQY
once,TRBV6-1,ASSDISDTQY
-,TRBV29-1,SVEAGAEEKLF
few,TRBV20-1,SAHPVGGTEQY
few,TRBV11-2,ASRGIPYEQY
-,TRBV15,ATSTPSGLNTGELF
-,TRBV7-2,ASTRSGTGTDTQY
few,TRBV5-1,ASSLAGVQPQH
few,TRBV10-3,AISGDRAYQYTQY
-,TRBV9,ASSADGSSPPH
-,TRBV12-3/TRBV12-4,ASSLALSGGLMETQY
few,TRBV6-5,ASSYLLAGNYEQY
-,TRBV20-1,SARNPGYEQY
-,TRBV3-1,ASSQGGPVQETQY
-,TRBV12-3/TRBV12-4,ASSLAPDSYGYT
-,TRBV2,ASSEEVRDEQF